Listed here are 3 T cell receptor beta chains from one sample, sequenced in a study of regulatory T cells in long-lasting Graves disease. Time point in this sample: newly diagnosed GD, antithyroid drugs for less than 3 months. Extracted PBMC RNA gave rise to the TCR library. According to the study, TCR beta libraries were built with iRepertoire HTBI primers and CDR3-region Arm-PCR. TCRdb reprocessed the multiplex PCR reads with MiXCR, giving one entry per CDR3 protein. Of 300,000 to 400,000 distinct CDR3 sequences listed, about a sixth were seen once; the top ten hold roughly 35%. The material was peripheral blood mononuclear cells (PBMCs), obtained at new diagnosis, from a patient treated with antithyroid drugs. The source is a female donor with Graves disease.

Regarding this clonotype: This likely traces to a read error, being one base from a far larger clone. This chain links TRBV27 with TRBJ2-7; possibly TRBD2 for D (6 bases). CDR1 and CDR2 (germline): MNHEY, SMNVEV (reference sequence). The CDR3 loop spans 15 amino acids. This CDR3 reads CASTKSAGSSYKQYF. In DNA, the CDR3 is TGTGCCAGCACCAAGTCCGCGGGGAGCTCCTACAAGCAGTACTTC.

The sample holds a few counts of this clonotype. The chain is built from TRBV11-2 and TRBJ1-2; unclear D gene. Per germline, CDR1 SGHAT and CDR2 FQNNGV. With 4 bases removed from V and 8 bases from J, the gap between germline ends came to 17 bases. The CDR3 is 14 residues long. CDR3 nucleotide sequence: TGTGCCAGCAGCTGGTCGGCGGGAAGGGAAGGCTACACCTTC. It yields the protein CASSWSAGREGYTF.

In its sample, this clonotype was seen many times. This chain's CDR3 is CASSYPGQGSYEQYF. CDR3 in DNA: TGTGCCAGCAGTTACCCGGGACAGGGATCCTACGAGCAGTACTTC. The chain uses TRBV12-3 or TRBV12-4 and TRBJ2-7, with 9 bases lining up with TRBD1. J gave up 1 base and V 4 bases, and 5 bases lay outside the gene matches. CDR3 length: 15 amino acids.